Described below is a single T cell receptor beta chain sequence and its context. This CDR3 spans 14 amino acids. CDR1 PRHDT and CDR2 FYEKMQ come from the germline V gene (reference sequence). Trimming shortened V by 3 bases and J by 8 bases, and 14 bases separated the two germline ends. Original methodology: How many nucleated cells were present was estimated from reference gene primer amplification. Sequencing used immunoSEQ multiplex PCR; TCRdb keeps in-frame clones, though not all of them. The DNA was the basis for D and trimming; V, J and clone size are from that table. The sample records 87,000 or so clones, approximately 90% being singletons. The data originate from a study of blood T cell repertoires in COVID-19. Study summary: Some COVID-19 samples were acute and others convalescent; all came from the United States, Italy and Spain. Sample material is recorded as cDNA or gDNA derived from T cells, B-cell-depleted T cells, or PBMCs.

The TCR originated in a woman aged 45-60 years with active or convalescent COVID-19. The chain has TRBV13 and TRBJ2-4; D is unresolved. The sequenced sample consisted of peripheral blood. This chain's CDR3 is CASSFSGGGDIQYF. The CDR3, as DNA: TGTGCCAGCAGCTTCTCCGGTGGTGGAGACATTCAGTACTTC.